This T cell receptor (beta chain) was sequenced for a study of blood T cell repertoires in COVID-19. Study as a whole: T cells, B-cell-depleted T cells, or PBMCs supplied cDNA or gDNA.

Per the original data handling: Reference gene primer amplification yielded estimated nucleated cell counts. Using immunoSEQ multiplex PCR, the repertoire was profiled, and TCRdb retains in-frame clones only, with some absent. V, J and clone size reflect that table, while D and trimming were determined from the DNA. Of around 130,000 clones listed, less than 90% are singletons. Trimming cost V 6 bases and J 2 bases; bases outside gene matches: 8. CDR3 size: 15 residues. Per germline, CDR1 LGHDT and CDR2 YNNKEL (reference sequence). J is TRBJ2-3 and V is TRBV3-1 (or the pseudogene TRBV3-2); 7 nucleotides align to TRBD1. The receptor was derived from a man aged 70 or older with acute or convalescent COVID-19. Sample: peripheral blood. This CDR3 is CASSDGTAYTDTQYF. DNA of the CDR3: TGTGCCAGCAGTGACGGGACAGCATACACAGATACGCAGTATTTT.